The 32 T cell receptor beta chains below were found in one sample sequenced in a study of T cells expressing NK-cell markers. TCRdb re-called the 5' RACE reads and shows each CDR3 protein once, DNA omitted. The repertoire table contains about 430,000 distinct CDR3 sequences. Specimen: blood T cells: a sorted CD56 or NKG2C T cell subset, CD4+ or CD8+ T cells, or bulk PBMC T cells (not recorded which). These receptors all come from a woman aged 45-59 years in good health.

The rearrangement joins TRBV20-1 to TRBJ2-7; TCRdb reports TRBD1, a call that lacks DNA to check it against. Germline V lookup: CDR1 DFQATT, CDR2 SNEGSKA (reference sequence). This CDR3 is built from 17 residues. CDR3: CSARRDRGAGLTYEQYF.

J is TRBJ2-1 and V is TRBV11-2; checking the TCRdb D call of TRBD1 is not possible without DNA. CDR1 and CDR2 (germline): SGHAT, FQNNGV. The CDR3 is 13 amino acids. CDR3: CASSLGTTNEQFF.

The genes are TRBV6-1 and TRBJ2-3; the D gene TCRdb calls, TRBD1, cannot be checked with no DNA. Per germline, CDR1 MNHNS and CDR2 SASEGT. CDR3 size: 15 residues. CDR3 loop: CASTVDRVGTDTQYF.

V gene TRBV5-6 combines with J gene TRBJ1-1; TCRdb outputs TRBD1, but without DNA this stays unchecked. CDR1 is SGHDT and CDR2 is YYEEEE in the germline V gene. The CDR3 sequence is 13 residues long. CDR3 sequence reads: CATRTGLNTEAFF.

The rearrangement joins TRBV12-3 or TRBV12-4 to TRBJ1-2. This CDR3 is 11 amino acids long. CDR3 region: CARTANYGYTF.

This rearrangement joins TRBV5-5 to TRBJ2-3; the TRBD1 assignment by TCRdb is unverifiable without DNA. The CDR3 has 15 residues. The V gene's germline CDR1 is SGHKS and CDR2 YYEKEE (reference sequence). CDR3 loop: CASSHRGLSTDTQYF.

CDR3 sequence: CASRLLASSTGELFF. The rearrangement joins TRBV12-5 to TRBJ2-2; the TRBD2 assignment by TCRdb is unverifiable without DNA. The CDR3 is 15 residues long. Germline assignment: CDR1 LGHNT and CDR2 FRNRAP.

The gene calls are TRBV20-1 and TRBJ2-3; TCRdb reports TRBD1, a call that lacks DNA to check it against. The CDR3 consists of 16 residues. Germline V gene data show CDR1 as DFQATT and CDR2 as SNEGSKA (reference sequence). The CDR3 region is CSARDDGGWSTDTQYF.

The rearrangement uses TRBV7-9 and TRBJ2-1; the TRBD2 assignment by TCRdb is unverifiable without DNA. CDR1 is SEHNR, CDR2 FQNEAQ, per germline (reference sequence). The CDR3 covers 17 residues. CDR3 sequence reads: CASRPGPSGPPGNEQFF.

V and J are TRBV5-1 and TRBJ2-1; the TCRdb D gene call, TRBD1, has no DNA to confirm it. The CDR3 is 15 amino acids. CDR1 and CDR2 (germline): SGHRS, YFSETQ. The CDR3 here is CASSLIAGVNNEQFF.

The rearrangement uses TRBV12-3 or TRBV12-4 and TRBJ1-1; TCRdb outputs TRBD1, but without DNA this stays unchecked. The CDR3 length is 11 residues. The CDR3 loop reads CASSLSGRAFF.

The chain carries TRBV9 and TRBJ1-2. Germline CDR1 is SGDLS and CDR2 is YYNGEE. The CDR3 has 15 residues. The CDR3 protein is CASSVVGGSSYGYTF.

V gene TRBV29-1 combines with J gene TRBJ2-3; TCRdb selects TRBD1, and the lack of DNA leaves this call unchecked. The germline V gene has CDR1 SQVTM and CDR2 ANQGSEA. CDR3 length: 14 amino acids. The CDR3 sequence is CSVTTGGKTDTQYF.

V gene TRBV2 combines with J gene TRBJ2-1; TCRdb's D call, TRBD2, is unchecked because there is no DNA. The CDR3 extends over 13 amino acids. The germline gives CDR1 SNHLY, CDR2 FYNNEI. CDR3 sequence reads: CASRISGRDEQFF. Looking up the rest from reference TRBV2 and TRBJ2-1 gives the full variable domain: EPEVTQTPSHQVTQMGQEVILRCVPISNHLYFYWYRQILGQKVEFLVSFYNNEISEKSEIFDDQFSVERPDGSNFTLKIRSTKLEDSAMYFCASRISGRDEQFFGPGTRLTVL.

The genes are TRBV12-3 or TRBV12-4 and TRBJ2-1; the TCRdb D gene call, TRBD2, has no DNA to confirm it. CDR3 length: 15 residues. The CDR3 protein is CASSLVAGASDEQFF.

The CDR3 sequence is CASSYPGGAGETQYF. The chain recombines TRBV6-6 with TRBJ2-5; TCRdb gives TRBD1 as the D gene, but with no DNA this cannot be confirmed. The germline V gene encodes CDR1 MNHNY and CDR2 SVGAGI (reference sequence). The CDR3 contains 15 residues.

The chain joins TRBV6-2 or TRBV6-3 to TRBJ1-5; the D call of TRBD1 rests on TCRdb alone, since no DNA is present to check it. CDR3 length equals 12 residues. Germline CDR1 reads MNHEY; CDR2 reads SVGEGT. CDR3 in amino acids: CAAGQGEQPQHF.

This chain connects TRBV28 to TRBJ1-2. This CDR3 region has 12 residues. Germline CDR1 MDHEN, CDR2 SYDVKM. The CDR3 loop is CASNGEDYGYTF.

The gene calls are TRBV2 and TRBJ2-6; the TCRdb call, TRBD1, lacks DNA for checking. CDR1 SNHLY and CDR2 FYNNEI come from the germline V gene. CDR3 length: 17 residues. Here the CDR3 reads CASSVAGMGSGANVLTF.

The V call is TRBV3-1, the J call TRBJ2-1; TCRdb lists TRBD1, though no DNA is available to test this call. The CDR3 has 15 amino acids. CDR1 and CDR2 from the germline V gene are LGHDT and YNNKEL (reference sequence). CDR3 sequence: CASSQVSDRRNEQFF.

The chain joins TRBV11-3 to TRBJ2-3; the D gene TCRdb calls, TRBD2, cannot be checked with no DNA. The germline gives CDR1 SGHNT, CDR2 YENEEA. CDR3 length: 15 residues. The CDR3 sequence: CASSPLLAGGDTQYF.

This chain connects TRBV7-9 to TRBJ2-1; TCRdb lists TRBD2, though no DNA is available to test this call. CDR3 length: 15 residues. Germline V gene sequence: CDR1 SEHNR, CDR2 FQNEAQ (reference sequence). CDR3 sequence: CASSYSGRAFNEQFF.

This rearrangement joins TRBV5-1 to TRBJ2-5; TCRdb indicates TRBD1, and absent DNA this call remains unverified. The CDR3 contains 16 residues. CDR1 and CDR2 from the germline V gene are SGHRS and YFSETQ. CDR3 sequence reads: CASSPRSRGIRETQYF. Using reference TRBV5-1 and TRBJ2-5 for the parts outside the CDR3, the full variable domain is KAGVTQTPRYLIKTRGQQVTLSCSPISGHRSVSWYQQTPGQGLQFLFEYFSETQRNKGNFPGRFSGRQFSNSRSEMNVSTLELGDSALYLCASSPRSRGIRETQYFGPGTRLLVL.

This chain joins TRBV27 and TRBJ2-1. CDR3 length equals 18 residues. Germline-derived CDR1 and CDR2 are MNHEY and SMNVEV (reference sequence). The CDR3: CASSLSGVGSGSYNEQFF.

This chain connects TRBV2 to TRBJ2-1; TCRdb picks TRBD2, but there is no DNA to check that call. The CDR3 totals 15 residues. Per the germline V gene, CDR1 is SNHLY and CDR2 is FYNNEI. The CDR3 sequence is CASSAGQSRFAEQFF.

The rearrangement uses TRBV27 and TRBJ2-3. Germline values: CDR1 MNHEY, CDR2 SMNVEV (reference sequence). The CDR3 runs 13 residues. The CDR3 is CASSFLDHDTQYF.

This chain uses TRBV3-1 with TRBJ1-6; absent DNA, TCRdb's TRBD1 call cannot be checked. The V gene's germline CDR1 is LGHDT and CDR2 YNNKEL (reference sequence). This CDR3 is 12 amino acids long. The CDR3 protein is CASSRQGTPLHF.

The chain is built from TRBV2 and TRBJ2-1; checking the TCRdb D call of TRBD1 is not possible without DNA. Per germline, CDR1 SNHLY and CDR2 FYNNEI. The CDR3 sequence is 14 residues long. CDR3 amino acids: CASSRGFPNDEQFF. Using reference TRBV2 and TRBJ2-1 for the parts outside the CDR3, the full variable domain is EPEVTQTPSHQVTQMGQEVILRCVPISNHLYFYWYRQILGQKVEFLVSFYNNEISEKSEIFDDQFSVERPDGSNFTLKIRSTKLEDSAMYFCASSRGFPNDEQFFGPGTRLTVL.

The chain joins TRBV4-1 to TRBJ1-5; TCRdb calls TRBD1, which cannot be checked without DNA. Germline V gene data show CDR1 as MGHRA and CDR2 as YSYEKL. The CDR3 runs 15 residues. The chain's CDR3 is CASNEGRRHNQPQHF.

CDR3: CASTYTGDNSPLHF. This sequence joins TRBV12-3 or TRBV12-4 and TRBJ1-6; the TCRdb D gene call, TRBD1, has no DNA to confirm it. The CDR3 contains 14 residues.

The rearrangement joins TRBV16 to TRBJ2-1; TCRdb's D call, TRBD1, is unchecked because there is no DNA. This CDR3 has 13 residues. Germline V gene data show CDR1 as KGHSY and CDR2 as FQNENV. The CDR3 region is CASSPFRGKLPFF.

The rearrangement links TRBV5-1 to TRBJ1-1. In germline, CDR1 is SGHRS, CDR2 YFSETQ. This CDR3 is built from 14 residues. The CDR3 loop is CASSYWSRDTEAFF. Supplemented by reference TRBV5-1 and TRBJ1-1, the full variable domain reads KAGVTQTPRYLIKTRGQQVTLSCSPISGHRSVSWYQQTPGQGLQFLFEYFSETQRNKGNFPGRFSGRQFSNSRSEMNVSTLELGDSALYLCASSYWSRDTEAFFGQGTRLTVV.